Presented here are 27 T cell receptor beta chains from one specimen sequenced in a study of beta chain features in type 1 diabetes. cDNA synthesis used the whole RNA isolate, giving expressed TCRB sequences. Sequencing was performed with immunoSEQ multiplex PCR; in TCRdb, only in-frame clones are kept and a portion is missing. Seen here are some 150,000 clones, approximately 10% observed once, and the top ten hold approximately 0.69%. Sequenced sample: central memory CD4+ T cells from blood. All receptors come from a woman between 40 and 50 years old in good health.

The table lists this clone with a few counts. The chain combines TRBV28 with TRBJ1-3; D possibly corresponds to TRBD1 (5 bases). In germline, CDR1 is MDHEN, CDR2 SYDVKM. V lost 2 bases, J lost 2 bases, and 7 bases lay in between. The CDR3 length is 14 residues. The CDR3: CASSLQGAGNTIYF. CDR3 nucleotides: TGTGCCAGCAGTTTACAGGGTGCTGGAAACACCATATATTTT.

This clone was seen only a few times. This chain uses TRBV7-2 with TRBJ1-1; D call uncertain. This CDR3 is 17 amino acids long. CDR1 is SGHTA, CDR2 FQGNSA, per germline. Trimming pared 4 bases from V and 0 bases from J, leaving 18 bases between. CDR3 nucleotide sequence: TGTGCCAGCAGCTCCCGTTGGAACAGCCAAATGAACACTGAAGCTTTCTTT. Its translation is CASSSRWNSQMNTEAFF.

The chain joins TRBV11-2 to TRBJ1-1, with D perhaps matching TRBD1 (5 bases). Trimming shortened V by 2 bases and J by 1 base, and 11 bases separated the two germline ends. CDR1 SGHAT and CDR2 FQNNGV come from the germline V gene. The CDR3 covers 15 residues. The DNA of the CDR3 is TGTGCCAGCAGCTTAACGCCTCAGGGGAACACTGAAGCTTTCTTT. Amino acids: CASSLTPQGNTEAFF.

This clone was counted between two and nine times. This sequence joins TRBV29-1 and TRBJ2-2; D remains ambiguous. This CDR3 has 14 amino acids. Germline CDR1 and CDR2: SQVTM and ANQGSEA. V was clipped by 2 bases and J by 0 bases, with 7 bases between them. CDR3 DNA sequence: TGCAGCGTTGAAAGTCAGGCGAACACCGGGGAGCTGTTTTTT. It codes for CSVESQANTGELFF.

This clone showed up just a few times. V is TRBV5-1 and J is TRBJ2-7; D is perhaps TRBD1 (5 bases). The CDR3 contains 14 residues. The germline V gene encodes CDR1 SGHRS and CDR2 YFSETQ. The V end lost 4 bases, the J end lost 3 bases, and 14 bases lay between the germline ends. CDR3 coding DNA: TGCGCCAGCAGCGGTAAAGGACAAGACTACGAGCAGTACTTC. It specifies CASSGKGQDYEQYF.

This clone was seen at least ten times. This chain connects TRBV28 to TRBJ1-1; no reliable D call. The V end was cut by 2 bases, the J end by 5 bases, with 6 bases between. The CDR3 sequence is 12 residues long. Germline assignment: CDR1 MDHEN and CDR2 SYDVKM. The CDR3 loop reads CASSLVGTEAFF. The CDR3 coding sequence is TGTGCCAGCAGTTTAGTCGGTACTGAAGCTTTCTTT.

This clone was recorded a few times. The V call is TRBV5-1, the J call TRBJ2-5; 8 bases match TRBD1. The CDR3 contains 17 residues. V trimming: 6 bases; J trimming: 2 bases; junction bases outside the gene matches: 15. CDR1 is SGHRS, CDR2 YFSETQ, per germline. The CDR3: CASNTTLRTGYQETQYF. DNA for the CDR3: TGCGCCAGCAATACTACCCTTCGGACAGGGTATCAAGAGACCCAGTACTTC.

This clone came up a few times. The chain uses TRBV7-2 and TRBJ2-5; 8 bases line up with TRBD1. CDR1 is SGHTA and CDR2 is FQGNSA in the germline V gene. The CDR3 length is 16 residues. The V segment lost 0 bases and the J segment 1 base; nucleotides outside the gene matches: 4. CDR3 region: CASSLASTGAQETQYF. In DNA, the CDR3 is TGTGCCAGCAGCTTAGCCTCGACAGGGGCCCAAGAGACCCAGTACTTC.

The chain links TRBV5-6 to TRBJ1-2; D remains unclear. V was clipped by 0 bases and J by 7 bases, with 13 bases between them. CDR1 SGHDT and CDR2 YYEEEE come from the germline V gene. The CDR3 is made up of 14 amino acids. The CDR3 protein is CASSLDRVMGGYTF. CDR3 sequence (DNA): TGTGCCAGCAGCTTGGATCGGGTGATGGGTGGCTACACCTTC.

This clone was counted a few times. The CDR3 is CASSSSGRMNTEAFF. In nucleotides, the CDR3 is TGCGCCAGCAGCTCTTCAGGGCGCATGAACACTGAAGCTTTCTTT. The chain carries TRBV5-1 and TRBJ1-1, with a possible D match to TRBD1 (5 bases). Germline CDR1 SGHRS, CDR2 YFSETQ. Trimming took 3 bases from V and 0 from J, leaving 12 bases between them. The CDR3 is made up of 15 amino acids.

The CDR3 loop is CASSQVAAGELFF. The CDR3 DNA sequence: TGCGCCAGCAGCCAAGTGGCGGCCGGGGAGCTGTTTTTT. This chain joins TRBV4-3 and TRBJ2-2; D gene unclear. V shed 1 base and J shed 6 bases, with 6 bases lying between them. CDR3 length: 13 amino acids. Germline V gene lookup returns CDR1 LGHNA and CDR2 YSLEER.

The chain is built from TRBV19 and TRBJ2-5; D ambiguous. CDR3 length: 11 residues. CDR1 is LNHDA, CDR2 SQIVND, per germline (reference sequence). V was cut by 5 bases and J by 5 bases, with 6 bases left in between. CDR3 amino acids: CASSRFETQYF. CDR3 in DNA: TGTGCCAGTAGTCGGTTCGAGACCCAGTACTTC.

This clone has only a few counts. The chain links TRBV14 to TRBJ1-1; D perhaps matches TRBD1 (5 bases). The CDR3 totals 14 residues. In germline, CDR1 is SGHDN, CDR2 FVKESK. The germline V and J ends were trimmed by 2 bases and 4 bases, with 11 bases remaining between them. CDR3 loop: CASSQRRGGTEAFF. The CDR3 DNA reads TGTGCCAGCAGCCAACGGAGGGGAGGCACTGAAGCTTTCTTT.

Only a few counts were recorded for this clone. The V and J genes are TRBV11-2 and TRBJ2-2, with TRBD1 as a possible D gene (5 bases). The CDR3 totals 14 residues. Germline CDR1 is SGHAT and CDR2 is FQNNGV. Trimming cost V 5 bases and J 5 bases, with 12 bases left between them. DNA of the CDR3: TGTGCCAGCAGCCGCGACCAGGGAACCGGGGAGCTGTTTTTT. This translates into CASSRDQGTGELFF.

The rearrangement joins TRBV5-4 to TRBJ2-1, with 10 bases lining up with TRBD2. The germline gives CDR1 SGHNT, CDR2 YYREEE (reference sequence). J lost 7 bases, V lost 3 bases, and 7 bases had no gene match. CDR3 length: 15 amino acids. CDR3: CASSSKRGGLNEQFF. CDR3 DNA: TGTGCCAGCAGCTCCAAGCGGGGGGGCCTTAATGAGCAGTTCTTC.

The chain joins TRBV28 to TRBJ2-1; 12 bases fit TRBD2. Per germline, CDR1 MDHEN and CDR2 SYDVKM. The CDR3 is made up of 15 amino acids. The V gene end was trimmed by 2 bases and the J gene end by 10 bases; junction bases not matched to a gene: 6. CDR3 bases: TGTGCCAGCAGTTTAGCGGCTAGCGGGGGGGTGGAGCAGTTCTTC. This sequence encodes CASSLAASGGVEQFF.

Only a few counts were recorded for this clone. V gene TRBV18 combines with J gene TRBJ1-5; D gene ambiguous. Between the trimmed V and J ends, which lost 3 bases and 6 bases, there was a span of 18 bases. Germline CDR1 is KGHSH and CDR2 is LQKENI. The CDR3 length is 16 residues. The CDR3 sequence: CASSPYSTGNSQPQHF. CDR3 coding DNA: TGTGCCAGCTCACCGTATTCGACTGGAAATAGTCAGCCCCAGCATTTT.

The J gene is TRBJ2-7, the V gene TRBV6-6; TRBD2 matches 7 bases. The CDR3 contains 15 residues. CDR1 and CDR2 from the germline V gene are MNHNY and SVGAGI (reference sequence). Trimming at V came to 8 bases and at J to 0 bases, leaving 10 bases not matched to a gene. The CDR3 DNA is TGTGCCAGCCAGCGGGCGGGGGTGAGCTCCTACGAGCAGTACTTC. Translating it yields CASQRAGVSSYEQYF.

This clone was recorded a few times. At one of its ends the junction is not consistent with the germline gene, which may arise from a read error. This sequence joins TRBV7-2 and TRBJ2-5, with D unclear. Germline V gives CDR1 SGHTA, CDR2 FQGNSA. The length of the CDR3 is 9 residues. CDR3 sequence: CASSPRFHF. CDR3 in DNA: TGTGCCAGCAGCCCCCGTTTCCACTTC.

This chain connects TRBV6-1 to TRBJ2-6; D is unresolved. V was pared by 3 bases and J by 2 bases, with 2 bases between. The CDR3 is made up of 13 amino acids. Germline CDR1 and CDR2: MNHNS and SASEGT. The CDR3 DNA sequence: TGTGCCAGCAGTGACACTGGGGCCAACGTCCTGACTTTC. Protein sequence: CASSDTGANVLTF.

V and J are TRBV6-5 and TRBJ1-2; tentative D call: TRBD1 (5 bases). Germline V gene lookup returns CDR1 MNHEY and CDR2 SVGAGI. There are 14 residues in the CDR3. The V end lost 5 bases, the J end lost 5 bases, and 15 bases lay between the germline ends. CDR3 protein: CASSQRQGWYGYTF. The CDR3 DNA is TGTGCCAGCAGTCAGAGGCAGGGTTGGTATGGCTACACCTTC.

This clone was recorded many times. The chain combines TRBV9 with TRBJ1-5; a possible D gene is TRBD1 (5 bases). In germline, CDR1 is SGDLS, CDR2 YYNGEE. There are 15 residues in the CDR3. V was pared by 4 bases and J by 7 bases, with 18 bases between. This CDR3 reads CASSQGGGNGQPQHF. For the CDR3, the DNA is TGTGCCAGCAGCCAGGGAGGAGGGAACGGGCAGCCCCAGCATTTT.

This clone occurred many times. The chain has TRBV11-2 and TRBJ2-5; D is uncertain. Between the trimmed V and J ends, which lost 2 bases and 5 bases, there was a span of 3 bases. Germline V gives CDR1 SGHAT, CDR2 FQNNGV. The CDR3 runs to 11 residues. CDR3 in DNA: TGTGCCAGCAGCTTAAGCGAGACCCAGTACTTC. It codes for CASSLSETQYF.

The chain employs TRBV7-9 and TRBJ1-1, with D possibly TRBD1 on 5 matching bases. The V and J ends lost 5 bases and 4 bases respectively, with 14 bases between them. The CDR3 is 14 residues long. CDR1 is SEHNR, CDR2 FQNEAQ, per germline (reference sequence). The CDR3 DNA is TGTGCCAGCAGCCCAAGGGTGGGGCGCACTGAAGCTTTCTTT. This translates into CASSPRVGRTEAFF.

There are a few counts of this clone. The J gene is TRBJ1-2, the V gene TRBV11-3; D perhaps matches TRBD1 (6 bases). This CDR3 is 18 amino acids long. Per germline, CDR1 SGHNT and CDR2 YENEEA. V was shortened by 7 bases and J by 6 bases, with 30 bases between the two germline ends. The CDR3 region is CASTYGGIQGMAADGYTF. The CDR3 DNA reads as TGTGCCAGCACCTACGGGGGGATCCAGGGGATGGCAGCAGATGGCTACACCTTC.

The chain joins TRBV6-5 to TRBJ1-6, with TRBD1 as a possible D gene (6 bases). Germline V gene lookup returns CDR1 MNHEY and CDR2 SVGAGI. Trimming cost V 5 bases and J 8 bases, with 13 bases left between them. The CDR3 has 14 residues. In nucleotides, the CDR3 is TGTGCCAGCAGTCTTCAGGGGATCGATTCACCCCTCCACTTT. Protein product: CASSLQGIDSPLHF.

In this sample, this clone turned up a few times. V and J are TRBV18 and TRBJ2-7; tentative D call: TRBD2 (6 bases). This CDR3 is built from 13 residues. CDR1 and CDR2 from the germline V gene are KGHSH and LQKENI. V lost 4 bases to trimming and J lost 7 bases, with 14 bases between them. The CDR3 DNA follows: TGTGCCAGCTCACTGCACACGGCGGGGGAGCAGTACTTC. Translating it yields CASSLHTAGEQYF.